A single sample gave rise to the 13 T cell receptor beta chains below, sequenced in a study of PD-1 blockade in classical Hodgkin lymphoma (dated by TCRdb to about 2020). The library came from the immunoSEQ multiplex PCR assay. Here the immuneACCESS table is served through TCRdb, limited to in-frame sequences with V and J called. Missing clones are a known gap in these copies; in checked studies unresolved V genes cover under half, and the rest lacks a known reason. The sample table records over 35,000 clones; around 80% of these occur just once. Approximately 21% of the sample belongs to the ten largest clones. The meaning of the sample's time point label: cycle 2 day 1 (C2D1) of nivolumab. All trial patients had relapsed after autologous stem cell transplantation, with cohorts A, B and C differing in prior brentuximab vedotin exposure. The source material was peripheral blood mononuclear cells (PBMCs), sampled before the second cycle of nivolumab. The receptors derive from a human donor with classical Hodgkin lymphoma.

This clone is a singleton in its sample. The DNA for the CDR3 is TGTGCCAGCAGCTTACAGGCTGGCCACTACAATGAGCAGTTCTTC. Its translation is CASSLQAGHYNEQFF. The chain employs TRBV5-6 and TRBJ2-1; the D gene is possibly TRBD1 (5 bases). CDR1 is SGHDT and CDR2 is YYEEEE in the germline V gene. V dropped 2 bases and J dropped 3 bases, with 12 bases sitting between them. This CDR3 is 15 amino acids long.

Only one count was recorded for this clone. The V and J genes are TRBV7-8 and TRBJ2-7, with TRBD2 matching over 7 bases. The V gene end was trimmed by 5 bases and the J gene end by 3 bases; junction bases not matched to a gene: 10. Germline CDR1 is SGHVS and CDR2 is FQNEAQ. The CDR3 covers 15 residues. CDR3 DNA sequence: TGTGCCAGCAGCAAAAAGGAGACTAGCATCTACGAGCAGTACTTC. Amino acid sequence: CASSKKETSIYEQYF.

This chain uses TRBV7-9 with TRBJ2-3; the match to TRBD2 covers 7 bases. Germline loops: CDR1 SEHNR, CDR2 FQNEAQ (reference sequence). V shed 2 bases and J 2 bases; nucleotides not matched to a gene: 7. This CDR3 is built from 16 residues. CDR3: CASSLNPGGLTDTQYF. In nucleotides, the CDR3 is TGTGCCAGCAGCTTAAATCCGGGAGGACTCACAGATACGCAGTATTTT.

V is TRBV7-7 and J is TRBJ2-2; D uncertain. Germline CDR1 and CDR2: SSHAT and FNYEAQ (reference sequence). The CDR3 covers 14 residues. The V gene lost 1 base and the J gene lost 1 base, with 4 bases spanning the gap. CDR3 region: CASSLGQNTGELFF. CDR3 sequence (DNA): TGTGCCAGCAGCTTAGGACAGAACACCGGGGAGCTGTTTTTT.

This clone was counted between two and nine times. The rearrangement joins TRBV2 to TRBJ1-6; D not certain. Germline CDR1 SNHLY, CDR2 FYNNEI. Deletions cut 7 bases from V and 10 bases from J, with 8 bases between. The CDR3 has 11 amino acids. CDR3 DNA sequence: TGTGCCAGCATGGTGAAGTCACCCCTCCACTTT. Amino acid sequence: CASMVKSPLHF.

V and J are TRBV27 and TRBJ1-5; 8 bases agree with TRBD1. Germline CDR1 reads MNHEY; CDR2 reads SMNVEV (reference sequence). The CDR3 contains 15 residues. Germline trimming cut 6 bases from V and 1 base from J; bases unmatched to any gene: 5. The chain's CDR3 is CASSSGGLSNQPQHF. The CDR3 bases are TGTGCCAGCAGCTCAGGGGGCTTGAGCAATCAGCCCCAGCATTTT.

A single count supports this clone. The chain recombines TRBV5-6 with TRBJ2-4, with TRBD2 identical over 7 bases. CDR1 SGHDT and CDR2 YYEEEE come from the germline V gene. The CDR3 runs 16 residues. V lost 4 bases, J lost 0 bases, and 7 bases stayed unmatched. CDR3: CASSALAETAKNIQYF. The CDR3, as DNA: TGTGCCAGCAGCGCCCTAGCGGAGACAGCCAAAAACATTCAGTACTTC.

This chain joins TRBV4-3 and TRBJ1-1; 8 nucleotides match TRBD1. Germline CDR1 is LGHNA and CDR2 is YSLEER. The CDR3 sequence is 15 residues long. The J segment lost 2 bases and the V segment lost 1 base, leaving 3 bases of the junction unmatched. Written as DNA, the CDR3 is TGCGCCAGCAGCCAAGTGGCAGGGGGCAACACTGAAGCTTTCTTT. It is translated as CASSQVAGGNTEAFF.

This clone was detected a few times. The V gene is TRBV11-1, the J gene TRBJ1-1; D unclear. The CDR3 runs 12 residues. Trimming removed 5 bases at V and 0 bases at J, with 4 bases between. Looked up from germline, CDR1 is SGHAT and CDR2 is FQDESV (reference sequence). The DNA for the CDR3 is TGTGCCAGCAGCCGATTGAACACTGAAGCTTTCTTT. It is translated as CASSRLNTEAFF.

V and J are TRBV5-1 and TRBJ2-5; maybe TRBD2 (5 bases). The V end was cut by 5 bases, the J end by 3 bases, with 8 bases between. The CDR3 runs to 12 residues. Germline V gene lookup returns CDR1 SGHRS and CDR2 YFSETQ. This chain's CDR3 is CASSLGEETQYF. The DNA for the CDR3 is TGCGCCAGCAGTCTCGGGGAAGAGACCCAGTACTTC.

The chain uses TRBV28 and TRBJ2-2; possible D gene TRBD1, 7 bases. Per germline, CDR1 MDHEN and CDR2 SYDVKM. Trimming shortened V by 6 bases and J by 5 bases, and 25 bases separated the two germline ends. The CDR3 runs to 18 residues. CDR3 sequence (DNA): TGTGCCAGCAGGCACAACAGGGGAGGTCTGGGTAGTACCGGGGAGCTGTTTTTT. Protein sequence: CASRHNRGGLGSTGELFF.

This clone was recorded a few times. The chain joins TRBV7-3 to TRBJ1-6; 9 nucleotides line up with TRBD1. In germline, CDR1 is SGHTA, CDR2 FQGTGA. Trimming cost V 0 bases and J 7 bases; bases outside gene matches: 1. The CDR3 consists of 15 residues. In DNA form, the CDR3 reads TGTGCCAGCAGCTTAACGGGGACAGGGAATTCACCCCTCCACTTT. This sequence encodes CASSLTGTGNSPLHF.

The V and J genes are TRBV27 and TRBJ2-1; unclear D gene. V was shortened by 6 bases and J by 9 bases, with 9 bases between the two germline ends. In germline, CDR1 is MNHEY, CDR2 SMNVEV (reference sequence). The CDR3 length is 11 residues. CDR3 nucleotides: TGTGCCAGCAGCCAAGATGGTGAGCAGTTCTTC. It codes for CASSQDGEQFF.